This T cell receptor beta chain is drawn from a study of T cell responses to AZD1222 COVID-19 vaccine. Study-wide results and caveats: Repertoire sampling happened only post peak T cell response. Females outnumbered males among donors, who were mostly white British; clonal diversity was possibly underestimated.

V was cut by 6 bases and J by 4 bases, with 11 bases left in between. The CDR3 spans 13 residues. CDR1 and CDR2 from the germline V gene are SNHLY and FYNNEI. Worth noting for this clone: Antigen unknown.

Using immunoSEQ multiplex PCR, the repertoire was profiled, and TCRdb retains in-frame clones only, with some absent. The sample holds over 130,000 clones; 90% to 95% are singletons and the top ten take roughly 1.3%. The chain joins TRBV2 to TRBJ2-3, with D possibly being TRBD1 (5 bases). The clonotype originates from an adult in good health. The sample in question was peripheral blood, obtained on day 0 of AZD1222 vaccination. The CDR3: CASRPQGSDTQYF. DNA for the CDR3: TGTGCCAGCAGACCGCAGGGTTCAGATACGCAGTATTTT.